This record concerns one T cell receptor (beta chain) sequence. The target antigen is unknown. This specimen comes from a study of blood T cells in healthy people across ages. Germline CDR1 reads SGDLS; CDR2 reads YYNGEE. V lost 3 bases and J 1 base, leaving 9 bases between the germline ends. This CDR3 region has 14 residues. It was with a sample-barcoded 5' primer and a J-beta primer mix that a second PCR of about 6 to 11 cycles was run. TCRdb called the 5' RACE reads again in MiXCR, with one record for every CDR3 protein. The repertoire holds almost 1 million distinct CDR3 sequences, roughly 50% seen once, with roughly a fifth in the top ten. Study-level results: The study found TCR beta diversity correlated strongly with naive T cell percentage.

This receptor was obtained from a woman aged 55-69 years in good health. The chain uses TRBV9 and TRBJ2-3; no definite D call. The sequenced sample consisted of blood. CDR3 sequence reads: CASSAGSGTDTQYF. The CDR3 nucleotides read TGTGCCAGCAGCGCTGGGTCGGGCACAGATACGCAGTATTTT.